The 28 T cell receptor beta chains given below trace back to one sample, sequenced in a study of breast tumors, draining lymph nodes, adjacent tissues. TCRdb called the multiplex PCR reads again in MiXCR, with one record for every CDR3 protein. The sample holds about 94,000 distinct CDR3 sequences; around 30% are singletons and the top ten take 8% to 9%. Breast cancer patients provided tissue from their axillary draining lymph nodes. The sample comprised axillary lymph node tissue. All receptors derive from a female donor with breast cancer. Some clones in this sample may be carry-over from other donors' samples.

In its sample, this clonotype was seen once. The rearrangement links TRBV5-1 to TRBJ2-7; the match to TRBD2 covers 11 bases. The germline V gene encodes CDR1 SGHRS and CDR2 YFSETQ. Trimming removed 0 bases from V and 4 bases from J; junction bases left unmatched: 3. This CDR3 has 15 residues. This CDR3 reads CASSLATSGRYEQYF. DNA for the CDR3: TGCGCCAGCAGCTTGGCTACTAGCGGGAGATACGAGCAGTACTTC.

This clonotype has a count of ten or more. The gene calls are TRBV27 and TRBJ1-2; D possibly corresponds to TRBD1 (6 bases). V was cut by 2 bases and J by 7 bases, with 11 bases left in between. The CDR3 consists of 13 residues. CDR1 is MNHEY and CDR2 is SMNVEV in the germline V gene (reference sequence). The CDR3 loop reads CASSLRGARGYTF. Written as DNA, the CDR3 is TGTGCCAGCAGTTTACGGGGGGCTCGTGGCTACACCTTC.

Many counts were recorded for this clonotype. The chain is built from TRBV4-2 and TRBJ2-3; 7 bases are a match to TRBD2. The CDR3 runs 14 residues. Looked up from germline, CDR1 is LGHNA and CDR2 is YNFKEQ. V dropped 4 bases and J dropped 4; count of bases not matched to a gene: 5. CDR3: CASSPLGGADTQYF. The CDR3 DNA is TGTGCCAGCAGCCCACTGGGAGGGGCAGATACGCAGTATTTT.

This clonotype has at least ten counts. The chain has TRBV4-1 and TRBJ2-3; D might be TRBD1 (5 bases). The length of the CDR3 is 13 residues. The germline CDR1 and CDR2 sequences are MGHRA and YSYEKL. The ends were cut back, 3 bases at V and 4 bases at J, with 8 bases in the middle. CDR3: CASSHQGADTQYF. The CDR3 DNA sequence: TGCGCCAGCAGCCACCAAGGGGCAGATACGCAGTATTTT.

This clonotype occurred many times. The chain has TRBV5-1 and TRBJ1-2; 7 nucleotides agree with TRBD1. This CDR3 is 14 amino acids long. V gave up 0 bases and J gave up 6 bases; unmatched junction bases: 5. Germline lookup yields CDR1 SGHRS and CDR2 YFSETQ. CDR3 sequence: CASSLDRGLNGYTF. The CDR3 DNA sequence: TGCGCCAGCAGCTTGGACAGGGGATTGAATGGCTACACCTTC.

A few counts support this clonotype. The chain is built from TRBV4-2 and TRBJ2-1, with 9 bases identical to TRBD1. Germline CDR1 reads LGHNA; CDR2 reads YNFKEQ. The CDR3 is 19 amino acids. V was pared by 4 bases and J by 5 bases, with 18 bases of the junction left unmatched. Written as DNA, the CDR3 is TGTGCCAGCAGCCGATTCCTCACTTCCGGGACAGGGAAAAACAATGAGCAGTTCTTC. It encodes CASSRFLTSGTGKNNEQFF.

About this clonotype itself: A much larger clone lies a single base off, so this may be a read error. This sequence joins TRBV11-2 and TRBJ2-7, with TRBD2 matching over 7 bases. Trimming cost V 5 bases and J 4 bases; bases outside gene matches: 8. This CDR3 contains 14 residues. CDR1 and CDR2 from the germline V gene are SGHAT and FQNNGV. The CDR3 coding sequence is TGTGCCAGCAGCGGGGTGGCGGGAGCGTACGAGCAGTACTTC. This translates into CASSGVAGAYEQYF. The whole variable domain, remainder taken from reference TRBV11-2 and TRBJ2-7, is EAGVAQSPRYKIIEKRQSVAFWCNPISGHATLYWYQQILGQGPKLLIQFQNNGVVDDSQLPKDRFSAERLKGVDSTLKIQPAKLEDSAVYLCASSGVAGAYEQYFGPGTRLTVT.

There are many counts of this clonotype. The V call is TRBV30, the J call TRBJ2-1; 9 bases match TRBD2. The CDR3 is made up of 16 amino acids. The junction had 10 bases not matched to a gene; V was cut back by 2 bases and J by 5 bases. The germline gives CDR1 GTSNPN, CDR2 SVGIG (reference sequence). Written as DNA, the CDR3 is TGTGCCTGGAGTTATTCCGGGACTAGCCGACACAATGAGCAGTTCTTC. Translating gives CAWSYSGTSRHNEQFF.

This clonotype was seen a few times. CDR3 amino acids: CASSQDRNSGISGELFF. The CDR3, as DNA: TGCGCCAGCAGCCAAGATAGGAATAGCGGGATTAGCGGGGAGCTGTTTTTT. This chain uses TRBV4-1 with TRBJ2-2, with 8 bases lining up with TRBD2. Germline V lookup: CDR1 MGHRA, CDR2 YSYEKL. CDR3 size: 17 residues. The V segment lost 0 bases and the J segment 7 bases; nucleotides outside the gene matches: 10.

This clonotype was recorded many times. This chain connects TRBV5-1 to TRBJ1-4; 7 nucleotides line up with TRBD1. The CDR3 totals 16 residues. The V segment lost 4 bases and the J segment 4 bases; nucleotides outside the gene matches: 10. Germline CDR1 reads SGHRS; CDR2 reads YFSETQ. The CDR3 loop reads CASSPEGQAINEKLFF. Here the CDR3 DNA reads TGCGCCAGCAGCCCAGAAGGACAGGCAATTAATGAAAAACTGTTTTTT.

The V call is TRBV29-1, the J call TRBJ2-7, with 10 bases identical to TRBD1. In germline, CDR1 is SQVTM, CDR2 ANQGSEA. Losses at the gene ends were 5 bases for V and 6 bases for J; bases not matched to a gene: 4. The length of the CDR3 is 12 residues. In DNA, the CDR3 is TGCAGCGTTCCGGGACAGGGGCTCGAGCAGTACTTC. It is translated as CSVPGQGLEQYF.

In this sample, this clonotype turned up many times. The chain combines TRBV7-2 with TRBJ2-1; 7 bases line up with TRBD2. Per the germline V gene, CDR1 is SGHTA and CDR2 is FQGNSA. The CDR3 runs to 17 residues. V was pared by 5 bases and J by 7 bases, with 17 bases of the junction left unmatched. The CDR3 nucleotides read TGTGCCAGCAGCCCCCCCGGCGCATTTGCGGGACTAAATGAGCAGTTCTTC. Protein sequence: CASSPPGAFAGLNEQFF.

This clonotype occurred many times. This chain uses TRBV6-1 with TRBJ1-6; D ambiguous. The germline CDR1 and CDR2 sequences are MNHNS and SASEGT. Trimming left V 7 bases short and J 0 bases short, with 10 bases between. The CDR3 contains 15 residues. The CDR3 DNA reads as TGTGCCAGCATCCTACTAAGCTCCTATAATTCACCCCTCCACTTT. It is translated as CASILLSSYNSPLHF.

This clonotype has just one count. The chain joins TRBV6-5 to TRBJ2-4; 10 positions agree with TRBD2. Germline lookup yields CDR1 MNHEY and CDR2 SVGAGI. The CDR3 sequence is 13 residues long. V dropped 5 bases and J dropped 10; count of bases not matched to a gene: 5. The CDR3 loop is CASSRTSGTIQYF. In DNA, the CDR3 is TGTGCCAGCAGTCGTACTAGCGGGACTATTCAGTACTTC.

By proportion, this clonotype is medium-sized (0.01 to 0.1%). Just one base apart from a much larger clone, this may be a read error. The rearrangement uses TRBV6-6 and TRBJ2-1, with a tentative D call TRBD1 (6 bases). With 6 bases removed from V and 4 bases from J, the gap between germline ends came to 16 bases. Germline CDR1 MNHNY, CDR2 SVGAGI (reference sequence). The CDR3 is made up of 15 amino acids. CDR3 in amino acids: CASRQPGERYNEQFF. CDR3 coding DNA: TGTGCCAGCAGGCAACCAGGGGAGAGGTACAATGAGCAGTTCTTC.

This clonotype was observed a handful of times. A much larger clone lies a single base off, so this may be a read error. The rearrangement links TRBV6-1 to TRBJ1-2; D is unresolved. Germline V gives CDR1 MNHNS, CDR2 SASEGT. The CDR3 is 16 residues long. The CDR3 reads CASSQAAAGAGYGYTF. The CDR3 region has the DNA TGTGCCAGCAGTCAAGCGGCGGCGGGTGCCGGCTATGGCTACACCTTC.

The sample holds many counts of this clonotype. The rearrangement joins TRBV6-2 or TRBV6-3 to TRBJ2-5, with D possibly being TRBD1 (5 bases). Trimming took 2 bases from V and 5 from J, leaving 9 bases between them. CDR3 length: 13 amino acids. Germline CDR1 reads MNHEY; CDR2 reads SVGEGT. This chain's CDR3 is CASSYDSWETQYF. Written as DNA, the CDR3 is TGTGCCAGCAGTTACGACAGTTGGGAGACCCAGTACTTC.

The table lists this clonotype with many counts. The chain links TRBV12-3 or TRBV12-4 to TRBJ2-7; no definite D call. This CDR3 contains 12 residues. V dropped 3 bases and J dropped 4 bases, with 7 bases sitting between them. CDR3 amino acids: CASSLSRYEQYF. The CDR3 nucleotides read TGTGCCAGCAGTTTGAGTCGGTACGAGCAGTACTTC.

This clonotype was seen at least ten times. This chain uses TRBV10-3 with TRBJ2-5, with D perhaps matching TRBD2 (6 bases). This CDR3 has 16 amino acids. The V end was cut by 0 bases, the J end by 5 bases, with 16 bases between. CDR1 and CDR2 (germline): ENHRY, SYGVKD. The CDR3 is CAISESTSRGRETQYF. The CDR3 nucleotides read TGTGCCATCAGTGAGTCAACTAGCAGAGGGCGGGAGACCCAGTACTTC.

This clonotype was picked up many times. The chain uses TRBV7-3 and TRBJ2-3; 10 bases agree with TRBD2. Germline CDR1 SGHTA, CDR2 FQGTGA. The CDR3 has 16 residues. V was clipped by 5 bases and J by 4 bases; unmatched bases: 9. CDR3 sequence (DNA): TGTGCCAGCAGCCCCCTGGTAGCGGGAGGCCCAGATACGCAGTATTTT. It translates to CASSPLVAGGPDTQYF.

This clonotype was counted ten times or more. V is TRBV20-1 and J is TRBJ2-1, with 13 bases aligning to TRBD2. With 1 base clipped from V and 8 bases from J, the junction kept 17 bases outside the gene matches. Germline CDR1 reads DFQATT; CDR2 reads SNEGSKA (reference sequence). The CDR3 has 19 amino acids. Here the CDR3 reads CSARGGTSGTSHASYEQFF. Written as DNA, the CDR3 is TGCAGTGCTAGAGGAGGGACTAGCGGGACTTCCCACGCTAGCTATGAGCAGTTCTTC.

The chain joins TRBV10-3 to TRBJ1-2, with D possibly being TRBD1 (5 bases). This CDR3 is built from 15 residues. Trimming cost V 6 bases and J 4 bases, with 18 bases left between them. Germline V lookup: CDR1 ENHRY, CDR2 SYGVKD. In nucleotides, the CDR3 is TGTGCCATCAGCGGGCCCGAGAGAGGGGTCTATGGCTACACCTTC. Translation gives CAISGPERGVYGYTF.

Details on this clonotype: One end of the junction does not line up with germline, which may come from a read error. The chain couples TRBV11-1 to TRBJ2-5; TRBD1 aligns across 8 bases. Germline V lookup: CDR1 SGHAT, CDR2 FQDESV (reference sequence). The CDR3 sequence is 14 residues long. CDR3 sequence: CASSPRTGRESQYF. CDR3 DNA sequence: TGTGCCAGCAGCCCACGGACAGGGAGAGAGTCCCAGTACTTC.

This clonotype occurred many times. This chain joins TRBV20-1 and TRBJ2-7; the match to TRBD2 covers 7 bases. V lost 5 bases and J lost 4; bases outside the gene matches: 11. Germline loops: CDR1 DFQATT, CDR2 SNEGSKA (reference sequence). This CDR3 is 14 amino acids long. DNA of the CDR3: TGCAGTGCTCCCCGGGGCGGGAGATCATACGAGCAGTACTTC. It is translated as CSAPRGGRSYEQYF.

This clonotype was counted at least ten times. As DNA, the CDR3 is TGTGCCAGTAGTTTCCCGAGTGGAGCTAACTATGGCTACACCTTC. Translating gives CASSFPSGANYGYTF. The chain couples TRBV19 to TRBJ1-2, with D unclear. Germline lookup yields CDR1 LNHDA and CDR2 SQIVND (reference sequence). With 5 bases removed from V and 0 bases from J, the gap between germline ends came to 13 bases. This CDR3 has 15 amino acids.

This clonotype has ten or more counts. The V call is TRBV20-1, the J call TRBJ2-2; weak D call: TRBD2 (6 bases). Germline CDR1 reads DFQATT; CDR2 reads SNEGSKA (reference sequence). Trimming stripped 6 bases from V and 1 base from J, with 15 bases between. The CDR3 loop spans 15 amino acids. The CDR3 DNA sequence: TGCAGTGCCGAGGGGCGGGAAAGGAACACCGGGGAGCTGTTTTTT. Translation: CSAEGRERNTGELFF.

This clonotype was counted many times. V gene TRBV2 combines with J gene TRBJ2-3; no definite D call. Trimming took 4 bases from V and 3 from J, leaving 14 bases between them. The CDR3 runs to 15 residues. The germline gives CDR1 SNHLY, CDR2 FYNNEI. CDR3 protein: CASSAFRSATDTQYF. The CDR3, as DNA: TGTGCCAGCAGTGCATTTCGGTCAGCGACAGATACGCAGTATTTT.

This clonotype was recorded at least ten times. The chain joins TRBV11-1 to TRBJ2-3; D unresolved. The CDR3 is 13 residues long. Trimming cost V 1 base and J 1 base, with 3 bases left between them. In germline, CDR1 is SGHAT, CDR2 FQDESV (reference sequence). The CDR3: CASSLGGTDTQYF. In nucleotides, the CDR3 is TGTGCCAGCAGCTTAGGCGGCACAGATACGCAGTATTTT.